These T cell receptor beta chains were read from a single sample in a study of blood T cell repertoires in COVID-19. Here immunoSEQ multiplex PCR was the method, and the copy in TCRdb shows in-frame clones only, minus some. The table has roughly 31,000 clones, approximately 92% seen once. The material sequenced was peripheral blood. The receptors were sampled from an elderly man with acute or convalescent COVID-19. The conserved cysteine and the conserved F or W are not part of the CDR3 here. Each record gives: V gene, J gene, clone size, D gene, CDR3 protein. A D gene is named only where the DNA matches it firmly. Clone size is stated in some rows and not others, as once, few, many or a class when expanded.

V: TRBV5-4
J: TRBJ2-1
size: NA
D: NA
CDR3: ASSFGGRGTYNEQF

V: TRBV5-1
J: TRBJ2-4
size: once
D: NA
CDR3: ASSFTGTTKNIQY

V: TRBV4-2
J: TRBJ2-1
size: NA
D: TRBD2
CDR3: ASSQAGAGGLYNEQF

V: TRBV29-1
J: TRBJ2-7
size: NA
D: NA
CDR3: SVELGGSYEQY

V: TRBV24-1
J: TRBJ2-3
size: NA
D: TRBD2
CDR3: ATSGRTSGGPPDTQY

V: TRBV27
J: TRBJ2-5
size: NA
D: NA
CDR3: ASSLSDRRGQETQY

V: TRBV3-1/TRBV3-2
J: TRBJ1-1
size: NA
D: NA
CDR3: ASSQVRGTEAF

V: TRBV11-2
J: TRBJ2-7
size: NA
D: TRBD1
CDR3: ASSLSGTGYYEQY

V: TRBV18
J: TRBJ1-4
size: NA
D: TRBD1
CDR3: ASSSTGGEEKLF

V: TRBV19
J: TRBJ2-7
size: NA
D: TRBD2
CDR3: ASSIRSGSTYEQY

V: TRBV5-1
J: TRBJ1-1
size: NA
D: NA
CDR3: ASSFGIGTNTEAF

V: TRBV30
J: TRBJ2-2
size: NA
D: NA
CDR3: ARGTAANTGELF

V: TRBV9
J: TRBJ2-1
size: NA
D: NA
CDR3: ASSVGLLNEQF

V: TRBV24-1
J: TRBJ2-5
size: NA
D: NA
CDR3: ATSDPPSETQY

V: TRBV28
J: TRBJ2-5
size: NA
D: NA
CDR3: ASSPQTTGEETQY

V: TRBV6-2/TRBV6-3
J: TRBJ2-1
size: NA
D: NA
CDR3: ASSWGLALEQF

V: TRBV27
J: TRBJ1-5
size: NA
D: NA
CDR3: ASSPQGSNQPQH

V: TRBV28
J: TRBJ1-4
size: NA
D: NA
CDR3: ASSLIREVPKEKLF

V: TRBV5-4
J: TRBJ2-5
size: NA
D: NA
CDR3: ASSPTKGKETQY

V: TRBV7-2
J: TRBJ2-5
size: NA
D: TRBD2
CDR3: ASSPRREGTQY

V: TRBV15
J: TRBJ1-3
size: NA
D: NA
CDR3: ATSREGPLGGRVNRAHGNTIY

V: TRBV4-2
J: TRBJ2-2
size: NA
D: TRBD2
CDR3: ASSQGTSGGAGGELF

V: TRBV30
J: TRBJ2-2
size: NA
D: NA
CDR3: AWNTGLGTGELF

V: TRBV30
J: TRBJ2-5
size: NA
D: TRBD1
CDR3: AWGQGAETQY

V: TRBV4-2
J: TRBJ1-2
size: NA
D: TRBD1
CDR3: ASSQRNRGLGYT

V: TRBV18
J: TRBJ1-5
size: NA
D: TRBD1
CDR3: ASSPDRGNQPQH

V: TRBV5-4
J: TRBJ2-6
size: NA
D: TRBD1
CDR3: ASRTGMSSGANVLT

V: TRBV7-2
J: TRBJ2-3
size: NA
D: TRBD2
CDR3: ASSTLRGGLGDTQY

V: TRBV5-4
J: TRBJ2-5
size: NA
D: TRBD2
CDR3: ASSPASGGKETQY

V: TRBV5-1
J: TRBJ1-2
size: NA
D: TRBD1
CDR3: ASSETGVRRGYT

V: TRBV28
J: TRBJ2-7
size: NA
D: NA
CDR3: ASSLRGFSYEQY

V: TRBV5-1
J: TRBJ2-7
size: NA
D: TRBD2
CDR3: ASSLEVAGGSYEQY

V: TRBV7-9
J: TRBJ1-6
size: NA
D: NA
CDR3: ASSPDRPAYNSPLH

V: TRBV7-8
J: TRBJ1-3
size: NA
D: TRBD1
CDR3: ASSLKGATSGNTIY

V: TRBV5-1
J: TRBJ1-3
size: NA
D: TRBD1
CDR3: ASSWTGSTSGNTIY

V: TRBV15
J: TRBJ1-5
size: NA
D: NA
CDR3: ATSRDLGGSNQPQH

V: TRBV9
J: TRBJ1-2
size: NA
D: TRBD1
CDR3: ASSVSTGFAGYT

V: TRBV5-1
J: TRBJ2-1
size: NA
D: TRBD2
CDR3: ASSLAGTQGLNEQF

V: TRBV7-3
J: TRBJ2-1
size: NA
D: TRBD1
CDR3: ASSSQGSSWDEQF

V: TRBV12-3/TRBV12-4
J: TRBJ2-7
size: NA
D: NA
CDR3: ASRLTGLREQY

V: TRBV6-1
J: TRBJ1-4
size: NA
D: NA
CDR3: ASSEAGRGYEKLF

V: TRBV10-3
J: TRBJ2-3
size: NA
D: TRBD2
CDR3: AISMTSGGTTDTQY

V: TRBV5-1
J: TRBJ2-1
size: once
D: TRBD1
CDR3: ASSVGTVSYNEQF

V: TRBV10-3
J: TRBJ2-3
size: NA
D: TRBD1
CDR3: AISDRTGRRTDTQY

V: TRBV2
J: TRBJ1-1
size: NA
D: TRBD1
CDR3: ASSAEGTGVTEAF

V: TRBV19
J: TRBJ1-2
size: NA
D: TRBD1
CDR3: ASSISPDRAYGYT

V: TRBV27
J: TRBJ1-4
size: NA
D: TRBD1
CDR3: ASSLSPRGEKLF

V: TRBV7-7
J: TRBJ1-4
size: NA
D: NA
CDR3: ASSLPSPAPTNEKLF